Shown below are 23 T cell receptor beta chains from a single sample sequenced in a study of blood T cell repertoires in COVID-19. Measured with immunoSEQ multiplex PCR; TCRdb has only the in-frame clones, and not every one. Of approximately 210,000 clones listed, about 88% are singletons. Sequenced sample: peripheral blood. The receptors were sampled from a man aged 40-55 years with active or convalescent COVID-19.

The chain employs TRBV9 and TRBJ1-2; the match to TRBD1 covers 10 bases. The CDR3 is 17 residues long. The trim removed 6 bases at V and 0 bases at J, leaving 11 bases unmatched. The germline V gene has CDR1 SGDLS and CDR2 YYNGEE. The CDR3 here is CASTQKGTGAANYGYTF. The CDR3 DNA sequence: TGTGCCAGCACCCAAAAGGGGACAGGGGCCGCTAACTATGGCTACACCTTC.

The CDR3 region is CASSSGQNSYEQYF. CDR3 DNA sequence: TGTGCCAGCAGCTCGGGACAGAACTCCTACGAGCAGTACTTC. The V call is TRBV5-6, the J call TRBJ2-7; 7 bases match TRBD1. After removal of 3 bases from V and 0 bases from J, the junction contained 3 bases not matched to a gene. CDR1 is SGHDT, CDR2 YYEEEE, per germline. The CDR3 length is 14 residues.

The CDR3 DNA sequence: TGTGCCAGTGGAAGAACAGGGGTCACTGAAGCTTTCTTT. The encoded protein is CASGRTGVTEAFF. The V gene is TRBV19, the J gene TRBJ1-1, with 7 bases fitting TRBD1. Trimming at V came to 8 bases and at J to 4 bases, leaving 7 bases not matched to a gene. The CDR3 contains 13 residues. Per germline, CDR1 LNHDA and CDR2 SQIVND (reference sequence).

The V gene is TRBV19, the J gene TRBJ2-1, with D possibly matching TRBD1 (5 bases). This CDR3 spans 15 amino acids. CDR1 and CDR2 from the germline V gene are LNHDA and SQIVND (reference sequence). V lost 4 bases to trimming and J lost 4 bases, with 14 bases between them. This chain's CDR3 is CASSNRFGPYNEQFF. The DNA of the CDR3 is TGTGCCAGTAGTAACAGGTTCGGGCCGTACAATGAGCAGTTCTTC.

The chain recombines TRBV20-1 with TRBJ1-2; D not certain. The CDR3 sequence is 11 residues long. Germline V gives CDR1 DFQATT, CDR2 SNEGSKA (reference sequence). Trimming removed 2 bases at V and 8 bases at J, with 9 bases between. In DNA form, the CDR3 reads TGCAGTGCTAGAAACGCGGCCGGCTACACCTTC. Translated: CSARNAAGYTF.

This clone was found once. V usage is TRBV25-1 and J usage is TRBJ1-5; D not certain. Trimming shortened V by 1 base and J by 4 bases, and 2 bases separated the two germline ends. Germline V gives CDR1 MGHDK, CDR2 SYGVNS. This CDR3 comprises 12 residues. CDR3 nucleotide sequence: TGTGCCAGCAGTGAATTAAATCAGCCCCAGCATTTT. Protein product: CASSELNQPQHF.

This CDR3 reads CSAWTGRNTEAFF. For the CDR3, the DNA is TGCAGCGCATGGACAGGGCGAAACACTGAAGCTTTCTTT. V usage is TRBV29-1 and J usage is TRBJ1-1, with TRBD1 identical over 8 bases. The germline CDR1 and CDR2 sequences are SQVTM and ANQGSEA. The CDR3 has 13 residues. V trimming: 7 bases; J trimming: 2 bases; junction bases outside the gene matches: 6.

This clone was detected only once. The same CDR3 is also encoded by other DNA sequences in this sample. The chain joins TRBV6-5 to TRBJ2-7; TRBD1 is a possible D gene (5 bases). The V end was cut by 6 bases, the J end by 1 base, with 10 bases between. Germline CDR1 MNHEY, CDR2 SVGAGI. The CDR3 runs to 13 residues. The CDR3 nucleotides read TGTGCCAGCAGCCCAGGGTTTTCCTACGAGCAGTACTTC. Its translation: CASSPGFSYEQYF.

For the CDR3, the DNA is TGTGCCAGTGGAAACAGGGGGCGCAAAGGAAACATTCAGTACTTC. Its protein is CASGNRGRKGNIQYF. The chain recombines TRBV19 with TRBJ2-4, with TRBD1 matching over 9 bases. The CDR3 loop spans 15 amino acids. The ends lost 8 bases at V and 6 bases at J; junction bases unmatched: 11. The V gene's germline CDR1 is LNHDA and CDR2 SQIVND (reference sequence).

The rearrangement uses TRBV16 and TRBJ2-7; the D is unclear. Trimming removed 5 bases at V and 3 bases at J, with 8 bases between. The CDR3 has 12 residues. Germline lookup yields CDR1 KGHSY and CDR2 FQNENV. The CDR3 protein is CASSFGGYEQYF. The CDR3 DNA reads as TGTGCCAGCAGCTTCGGCGGCTACGAGCAGTACTTC.

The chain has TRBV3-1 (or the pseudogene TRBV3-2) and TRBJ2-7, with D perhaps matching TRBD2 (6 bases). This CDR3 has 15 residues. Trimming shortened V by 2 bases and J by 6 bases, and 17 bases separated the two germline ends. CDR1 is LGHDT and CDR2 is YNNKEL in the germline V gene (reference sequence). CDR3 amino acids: CASSQSMRQGGEQYF. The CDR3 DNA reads TGTGCCAGCAGCCAATCTATGAGGCAGGGAGGCGAGCAGTACTTC.

For the CDR3, the DNA is TGTGCCAGCAGTTTAGGAGGGACAGGGTCGACAGATACGCAGTATTTT. Its translation is CASSLGGTGSTDTQYF. The chain recombines TRBV28 with TRBJ2-3; 9 bases fit TRBD1. The CDR3 has 16 amino acids. CDR1 is MDHEN, CDR2 SYDVKM, per germline. With V trimmed by 2 bases and J by 3 bases, 6 bases remained unmatched.

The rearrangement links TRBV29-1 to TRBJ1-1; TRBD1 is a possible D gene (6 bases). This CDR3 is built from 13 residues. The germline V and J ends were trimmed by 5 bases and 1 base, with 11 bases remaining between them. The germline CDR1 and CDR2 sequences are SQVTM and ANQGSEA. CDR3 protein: CSVRSDRNTEAFF. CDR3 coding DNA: TGCAGCGTTAGGTCGGACAGGAACACTGAAGCTTTCTTT.

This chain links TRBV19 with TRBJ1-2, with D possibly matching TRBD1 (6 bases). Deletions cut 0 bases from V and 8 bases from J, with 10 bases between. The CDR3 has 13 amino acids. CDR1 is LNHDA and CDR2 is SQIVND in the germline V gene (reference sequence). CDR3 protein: CASSIDRRGGYTF. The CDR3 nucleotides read TGTGCCAGTAGTATAGACCGCAGGGGCGGCTACACCTTC.

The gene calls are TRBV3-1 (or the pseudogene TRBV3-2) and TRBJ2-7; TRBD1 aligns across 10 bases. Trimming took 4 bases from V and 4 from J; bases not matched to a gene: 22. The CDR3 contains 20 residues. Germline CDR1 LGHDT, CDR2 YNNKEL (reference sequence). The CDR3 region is CASSPRKTGGSARPPYEQYF. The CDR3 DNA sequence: TGTGCCAGCAGCCCTAGGAAGACAGGGGGCTCCGCCCGTCCCCCTTACGAGCAGTACTTC.

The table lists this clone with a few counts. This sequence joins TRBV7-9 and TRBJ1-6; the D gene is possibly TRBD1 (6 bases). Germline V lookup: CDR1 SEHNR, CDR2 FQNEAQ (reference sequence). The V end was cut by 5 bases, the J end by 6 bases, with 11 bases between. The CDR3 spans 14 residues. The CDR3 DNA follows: TGTGCCAGCAGCGGACAGCGACCTAATTCACCCCTCCACTTT. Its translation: CASSGQRPNSPLHF.

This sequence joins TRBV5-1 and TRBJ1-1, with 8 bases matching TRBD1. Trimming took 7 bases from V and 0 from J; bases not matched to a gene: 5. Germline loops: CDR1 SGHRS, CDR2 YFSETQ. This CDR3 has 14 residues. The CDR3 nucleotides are TGCGCCAGCGGCGACAGGGGCTTGAACACTGAAGCTTTCTTT. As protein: CASGDRGLNTEAFF.

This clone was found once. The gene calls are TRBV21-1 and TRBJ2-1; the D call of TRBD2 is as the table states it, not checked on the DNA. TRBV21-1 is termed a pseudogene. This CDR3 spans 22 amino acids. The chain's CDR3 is CASSKYPPRLAAPSSSYNEQFF. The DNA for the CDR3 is TGTGCCAGCAGCAAATATCCCCCACGACTAGCGGCTCCGTCAAGCTCCTACAATGAGCAGTTCTTC.

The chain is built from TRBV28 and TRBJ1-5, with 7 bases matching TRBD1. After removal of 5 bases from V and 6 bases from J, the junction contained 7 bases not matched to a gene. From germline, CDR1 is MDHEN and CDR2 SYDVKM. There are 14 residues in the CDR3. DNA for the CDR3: TGTGCCAGCAGTCCTAACAGGGGTGGTCAGCCCCAGCATTTT. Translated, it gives CASSPNRGGQPQHF.

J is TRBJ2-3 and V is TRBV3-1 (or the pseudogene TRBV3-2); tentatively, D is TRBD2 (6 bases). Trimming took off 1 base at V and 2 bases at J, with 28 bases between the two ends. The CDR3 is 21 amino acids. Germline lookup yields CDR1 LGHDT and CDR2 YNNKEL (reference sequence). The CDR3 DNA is TGTGCCAGCAGCCAAGGGGGGAGAATTACCGGGACTGGGAGTTTCACAGATACGCAGTATTTT. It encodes CASSQGGRITGTGSFTDTQYF.

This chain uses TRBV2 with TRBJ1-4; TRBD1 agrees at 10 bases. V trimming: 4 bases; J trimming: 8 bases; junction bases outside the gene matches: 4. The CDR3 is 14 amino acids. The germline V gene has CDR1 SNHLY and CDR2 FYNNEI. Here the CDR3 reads CASSADRGREKLFF. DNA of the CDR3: TGTGCCAGCAGTGCAGACAGGGGGCGGGAAAAACTGTTTTTT.

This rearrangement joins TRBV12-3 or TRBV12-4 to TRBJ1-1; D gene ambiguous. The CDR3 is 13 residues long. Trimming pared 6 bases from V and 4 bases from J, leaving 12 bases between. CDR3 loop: CASSFSRSTEAFF. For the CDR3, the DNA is TGTGCCAGCAGCTTTTCACGGAGCACTGAAGCTTTCTTT.

CDR3 sequence: CAWSVRGQPANTEAFF. The CDR3 nucleotides are TGTGCCTGGAGTGTACGTGGACAACCGGCGAACACTGAAGCTTTCTTT. The genes are TRBV30 and TRBJ1-1; D is perhaps TRBD1 (5 bases). This CDR3 is 16 amino acids long. V was cut by 0 bases and J by 1 base, with 15 bases left in between. CDR1 and CDR2 from the germline V gene are GTSNPN and SVGIG (reference sequence).